This TCR beta chain is drawn from a study of blood T cell repertoires in COVID-19. In the study overall: PBMCs, B-cell-depleted T cells, or T cells provided the cDNA or gDNA that made up the material.

This clone was counted a single time. Authors' methods: Amplification with reference gene primers provided the estimates of nucleated cell counts. TCRdb's copy holds only in-frame clones and misses some; the assay was immunoSEQ multiplex PCR. The DNA gave D and trimming, while V, J and clone size come from that table. Here the sample spans 150,000 or so clones, approximately 77% being singletons. Participants reported their clinical history, and cohort assignment relied on those reports. In Cohort 3, a recovered donor had either two negative PCRs, clearance, or symptom resolution. Germline V gene lookup returns CDR1 LGHDT and CDR2 YNNKEL (reference sequence). V shed 6 bases and J shed 4 bases, with 6 bases lying between them. The CDR3 has 11 residues.

Sequenced material: PBMCs or T cells enriched from blood (not recorded which). This chain uses TRBV3-1 (or the pseudogene TRBV3-2) with TRBJ2-5, with D perhaps TRBD2 (5 bases). The receptor comes from a man aged 55-75 years who had recovered from COVID-19. In DNA form, the CDR3 reads TGTGCCAGCAGGGCGGGAGAGACCCAGTACTTC. As protein: CASRAGETQYF.